The 17 T cell receptor beta chains listed next were all sequenced from one sample in a study of T cell responses to AZD1222 COVID-19 vaccine (dated by TCRdb to the early 2020s). Libraries were built with the immunoSEQ multiplex PCR assay. TCRdb took over this immuneACCESS table, retaining in-frame rearrangements with V and J assigned. Such tables are incomplete; in checked studies, under half of the missing clones stem from an unresolved V gene, and the remainder is unexplained. The sample profile shows 100,000 or so clones; roughly 87% of them were found once. Clones ranked in the top ten supply less than 3.5% of the sample. The sample's time point, from its label and the paper: baseline before first vaccination. The source was peripheral blood, collected on day 0 of AZD1222 vaccination. Receptors were obtained from an adult in good health.

V and J are TRBV11-2 and TRBJ2-1; no definite D call. V was cut by 5 bases and J by 7 bases, with 12 bases left in between. The V gene's germline CDR1 is SGHAT and CDR2 FQNNGV. The CDR3 runs 13 residues. The CDR3 DNA is TGTGCCAGCAGCGCAACCCGGGTAAATGAGCAGTTCTTC. Protein: CASSATRVNEQFF. Looking up the rest from reference TRBV11-2 and TRBJ2-1 gives the full variable domain: EAGVAQSPRYKIIEKRQSVAFWCNPISGHATLYWYQQILGQGPKLLIQFQNNGVVDDSQLPKDRFSAERLKGVDSTLKIQPAKLEDSAVYLCASSATRVNEQFFGPGTRLTVL.

V usage is TRBV3-1 (or the pseudogene TRBV3-2) and J usage is TRBJ2-7; D is unclear. This CDR3 comprises 14 residues. Germline lookup yields CDR1 LGHDT and CDR2 YNNKEL (reference sequence). Trimming took 0 bases from V and 3 from J, leaving 9 bases between them. CDR3 DNA sequence: TGTGCCAGCAGCCAAGAGAATCAGTGCTACGAGCAGTACGTC. Translation: CASSQENQCYEQYV.

In its sample, this clone was seen once. The chain uses TRBV5-4 and TRBJ2-2; D gene unclear. The CDR3 length is 14 residues. CDR1 is SGHNT and CDR2 is YYREEE in the germline V gene (reference sequence). V was clipped by 5 bases and J by 0 bases, with 8 bases between them. The CDR3 here is CASSEGPNTGELFF. In DNA form, the CDR3 reads TGTGCCAGCAGTGAAGGGCCGAACACCGGGGAGCTGTTTTTT. Together with reference TRBV5-4 and TRBJ2-2, the CDR3 gives the full variable domain: ETGVTQSPTHLIKTRGQQVTLRCSSQSGHNTVSWYQQALGQGPQFIFQYYREEENGRGNFPPRFSGLQFPNYSSELNVNALELDDSALYLCASSEGPNTGELFFGEGSRLTVL.

This clone was picked up a small number of times. The CDR3 nucleotides are TGCGCCAGCAGCCACGGGACAGGGTTTTACGAGCAGTACTTC. Amino acid sequence: CASSHGTGFYEQYF. The chain carries TRBV4-3 and TRBJ2-7; TRBD1 matches at 9 bases. The germline CDR1 and CDR2 sequences are LGHNA and YSLEER. The CDR3 length is 14 residues. J gave up 4 bases and V 3 bases, and 4 bases lay outside the gene matches.

V gene TRBV23-1 combines with J gene TRBJ2-7; 9 positions match TRBD1. TRBV23-1 is annotated as an ORF whose role is uncertain. The CDR3 totals 16 residues. With 2 bases clipped from V and 0 bases from J, the junction kept 5 bases outside the gene matches. The CDR3 loop is CASSQDRDRVSYEQYV. Here the CDR3 DNA reads TGCGCCAGCAGTCAAGACCGGGACAGGGTCTCCTACGAGCAGTACGTC.

The chain is built from TRBV7-2 and TRBJ2-3; 11 bases are shared with TRBD1. CDR3 length: 13 residues. Germline V gives CDR1 SGHTA, CDR2 FQGNSA. Unmatched junction bases numbered 2, after V lost 5 bases and J lost 7 bases. CDR3 in DNA: TGTGCCAGCAGCCGGACAGGGGGCAATACGCAGTATTTT. Amino acid sequence: CASSRTGGNTQYF.

This chain joins TRBV5-6 and TRBJ1-1, with D possibly being TRBD1 (6 bases). The germline V gene encodes CDR1 SGHDT and CDR2 YYEEEE. V was trimmed by 5 bases and J by 7 bases, leaving 21 bases between them. This CDR3 comprises 15 residues. The CDR3 region has the DNA TGTGCCAGCAGTTTTACCCGGGACACTTTTGGTGAAGCTTTCTTT. Encoded protein: CASSFTRDTFGEAFF.

This clone was seen once. CDR3 protein: CASSPRSLNYGYTF. The CDR3 DNA follows: TGTGCCAGTAGTCCCAGAAGCCTAAACTATGGCTACACCTTC. The chain recombines TRBV19 with TRBJ1-2, with no clear D. The CDR3 is 14 amino acids. Germline V lookup: CDR1 LNHDA, CDR2 SQIVND (reference sequence). V was clipped by 5 bases and J by 2 bases, with 12 bases between them.

The CDR3 DNA follows: TGTGCCAGCAGCGGGGTACGTGGAGGGACTTATGGCTACACCTTC. Its protein product is CASSGVRGGTYGYTF. J is TRBJ1-2 and V is TRBV9; possible D gene TRBD1, 5 bases. The germline V gene encodes CDR1 SGDLS and CDR2 YYNGEE. V lost 3 bases and J 5 bases, leaving 17 bases between the germline ends. The CDR3 extends over 15 amino acids.

The chain recombines TRBV11-3 with TRBJ1-4; maybe TRBD1 (6 bases). V was pared by 2 bases and J by 6 bases, with 16 bases between. Germline CDR1 is SGHNT and CDR2 is YENEEA. The CDR3 sequence is 16 residues long. The CDR3 region has the DNA TGTGCCAGCAGCTTAAGTCGAGGGGGAGGTCATGAAAAACTGTTTTTT. Residues: CASSLSRGGGHEKLFF.

The CDR3 DNA reads TGTGCCAGCAGCTTGCGTAACAGGCTTGGGACTGGAAACACCATATATTTT. Its protein product is CASSLRNRLGTGNTIYF. J is TRBJ1-3 and V is TRBV5-6; TRBD1 is a possible D gene (5 bases). This CDR3 contains 17 residues. Trimming took off 1 base at V and 2 bases at J, with 16 bases between the two ends. Germline-derived CDR1 and CDR2 are SGHDT and YYEEEE.

J is TRBJ2-2 and V is TRBV7-9; 7 bases match TRBD1. The trim removed 4 bases at V and 10 bases at J, leaving 15 bases unmatched. The CDR3 is 16 amino acids. CDR1 is SEHNR, CDR2 FQNEAQ, per germline (reference sequence). CDR3 region: CASSSAVSGGVAELFF. DNA of the CDR3: TGTGCCAGCAGCTCCGCCGTTTCAGGGGGAGTAGCGGAGCTGTTTTTT.

The CDR3 reads CASSYSSVGWGETQYF. In DNA, the CDR3 is TGTGCCAGCAGTTACTCGAGTGTGGGTTGGGGGGAGACCCAGTACTTC. The V call is TRBV6-6, the J call TRBJ2-5, with D possibly called TRBD1 or TRBD2 (5 bases each). Germline CDR1 is MNHNY and CDR2 is SVGAGI (reference sequence). The CDR3 is 16 residues long. V lost 0 bases and J lost 5, with 16 bases in between.

This chain links TRBV5-6 with TRBJ1-2; weak D call: TRBD1 (5 bases). In germline, CDR1 is SGHDT, CDR2 YYEEEE. This CDR3 is 13 amino acids long. With 3 bases removed from V and 4 bases from J, the gap between germline ends came to 10 bases. The CDR3 sequence: CASSSDILYGYTF. In DNA form, the CDR3 reads TGTGCCAGCAGCTCGGACATTCTCTATGGCTACACCTTC.

In its sample, this clone was seen a few times. The chain links TRBV6-5 to TRBJ1-1; D possibly corresponds to TRBD1 (5 bases). The CDR3 contains 13 residues. Germline values: CDR1 MNHEY, CDR2 SVGAGI. V shed 6 bases and J shed 0 bases, with 8 bases lying between them. The CDR3 spells CASRLTVNTEAFF. The CDR3 bases are TGTGCCAGCAGACTGACAGTGAACACTGAAGCTTTCTTT.

The chain joins TRBV2 to TRBJ1-5; 12 nucleotides align to TRBD1. V trimming: 6 bases; J trimming: 5 bases; junction bases outside the gene matches: 2. The CDR3 covers 14 residues. Germline CDR1 is SNHLY and CDR2 is FYNNEI. The CDR3 DNA sequence: TGTGCCAGCAGGGGACAGGGGGCGTATCAGCCCCAGCATTTT. It codes for CASRGQGAYQPQHF.

The genes are TRBV6-1 and TRBJ2-7; either TRBD1 or TRBD2 may supply D (5 bases each). The CDR3 is 16 amino acids. V lost 1 base, J lost 3 bases, and 16 bases lay in between. Germline V gene sequence: CDR1 MNHNS, CDR2 SASEGT. The CDR3 here is CASSEGRWGSFYEQYF. CDR3 nucleotide sequence: TGTGCCAGCAGTGAAGGTCGGTGGGGGAGCTTCTACGAGCAGTACTTC.